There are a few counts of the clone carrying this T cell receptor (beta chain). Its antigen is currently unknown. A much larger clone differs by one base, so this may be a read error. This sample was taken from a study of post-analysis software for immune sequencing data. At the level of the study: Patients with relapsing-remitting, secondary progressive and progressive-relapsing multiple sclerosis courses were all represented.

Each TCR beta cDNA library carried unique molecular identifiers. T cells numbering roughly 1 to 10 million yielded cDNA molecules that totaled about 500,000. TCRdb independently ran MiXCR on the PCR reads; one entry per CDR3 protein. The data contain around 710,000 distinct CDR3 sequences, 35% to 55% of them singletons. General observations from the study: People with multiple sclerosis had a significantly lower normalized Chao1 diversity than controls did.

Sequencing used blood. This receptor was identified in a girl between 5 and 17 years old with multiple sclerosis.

The CDR3 region is CSADGRGGADTQYF. In nucleotides, the CDR3 is TGCAGTGCTGATGGCAGGGGAGGAGCAGATACGCAGTATTTT. J is TRBJ2-3 and V is TRBV20-1, with D perhaps given as TRBD1 or TRBD2 (6 bases each). Germline lookup yields CDR1 DFQATT and CDR2 SNEGSKA (reference sequence). Deletions cut 5 bases from V and 4 bases from J, with 16 bases between. The CDR3 runs to 14 residues.